This TCR beta chain appears in the sequencing data of a study of Ad26.COV2.S vaccination and SARS-CoV-2 variants. Study details: Ad26.COV2.S was injected intramuscularly once or twice, 56 days apart. Study outcomes and limitations: Responses of T cells in total may have been underestimated by the TCR breadth and depth analyses. Reportedly, after vaccination the spike-specific CD8+ and CD4+ T cell responses displayed substantial breadth. Among vaccine recipients, spike-specific TCR breadth exceeded that of placebo recipients.

Germline CDR1 reads SGHRS; CDR2 reads YFSETQ. V lost 2 bases to trimming and J lost 5 bases, with 8 bases between them. The CDR3 has 13 residues. Assay: immunoSEQ multiplex PCR; the TCRdb copy retains only in-frame clones and omits some. The sample includes 450,000 to 550,000 clones, roughly nine tenths of them seen just once. As for this clone: Antigen: not known. Other DNA sequences of this sample code for an identical CDR3.

Treatment reported: over 15 received Ad26.COV2.S at low or high dose, single or two shots; five or six received placebo; per-sample allocation not given. Vaccine and placebo recipients were sampled on day 63 after the first injection. The chain combines TRBV5-1 with TRBJ2-1, with a tentative D call TRBD1 (6 bases). The source of this sequence is a person between 18 and 65 years old who received the Ad26.COV2.S COVID-19 vaccine or a placebo. This specimen consisted of peripheral blood, obtained in a trial of Ad26.COV2.S vaccine versus placebo. CDR3 in amino acids: CASSFGQNNEQFF. The CDR3 nucleotides read TGCGCCAGCAGCTTCGGACAGAACAATGAGCAGTTCTTC.